This T cell receptor beta chain was recorded in a study of blood T cell repertoires in COVID-19. About the research overall: Samples came from the United States, Italy and Spain, spanning acute and convalescent COVID-19. PBMCs, B-cell-depleted T cells, or T cells provided the cDNA or gDNA that made up the material.

Germline V CDR1 and CDR2: GTSNPN, SVGIG (reference sequence). The CDR3 contains 15 residues. V was pared by 2 bases and J by 0 bases, with 10 bases between. As processed by the authors: By means of reference gene primer amplification, nucleated cell counts were estimated. Sequencing used immunoSEQ multiplex PCR; TCRdb keeps in-frame clones, though not all of them. V and J calls and clone size are as listed in that table; D and trimming were resolved from the DNA. The data contain about 140,000 clones, around 73% of them singletons. The sample holds one count of this clone. Sequencing used peripheral blood. The sequence came from a woman aged 50 to 60 with active or convalescent COVID-19. The chain carries TRBV30 and TRBJ1-4; a weak D match, TRBD1 (5 bases). The CDR3 DNA follows: TGTGCCTGGAGTCCCGCGGGGGCAACTAATGAAAAACTGTTTTTT. Encoded protein: CAWSPAGATNEKLFF.